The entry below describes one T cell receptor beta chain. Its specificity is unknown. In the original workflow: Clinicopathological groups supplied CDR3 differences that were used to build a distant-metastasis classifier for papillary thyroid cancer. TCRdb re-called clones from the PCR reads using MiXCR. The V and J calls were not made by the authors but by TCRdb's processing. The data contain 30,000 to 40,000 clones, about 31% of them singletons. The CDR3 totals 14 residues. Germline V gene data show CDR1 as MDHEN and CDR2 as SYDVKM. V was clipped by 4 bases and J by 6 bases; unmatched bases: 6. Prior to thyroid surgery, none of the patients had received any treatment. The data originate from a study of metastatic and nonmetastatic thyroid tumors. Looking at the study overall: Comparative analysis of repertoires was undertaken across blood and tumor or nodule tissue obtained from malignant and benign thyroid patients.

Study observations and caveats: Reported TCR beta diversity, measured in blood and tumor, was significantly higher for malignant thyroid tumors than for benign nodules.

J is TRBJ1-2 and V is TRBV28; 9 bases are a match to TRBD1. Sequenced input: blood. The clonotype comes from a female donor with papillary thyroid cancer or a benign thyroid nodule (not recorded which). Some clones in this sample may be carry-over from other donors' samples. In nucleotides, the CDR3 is TGTGCCAGCAGTTATACAGGGGGCGTTGATGGCTACACCTTC. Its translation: CASSYTGGVDGYTF.